Below are 18 T cell receptor beta chains sequenced from a single sample in a study of T cell clonotyping in hematopoietic cell transplantation. The method was immunoSEQ multiplex PCR; TCRdb's version includes in-frame clones alone and lacks a portion of them. The sample lists around 15,000 clones; around 93% were seen once. Specified time point: recipient sample about 28 days before transplant, after cytoreduction. The material sequenced was peripheral blood mononuclear cells, taken before stem cell transplant. These receptors were taken from a man aged 18 to 29 with biphenotypic leukemia. Some clones in this sample may be carry-over from other donors' samples.

The rearrangement joins TRBV30 to TRBJ1-6; 11 nucleotides match TRBD1. J gave up 6 bases and V 3 bases, and 1 base lay outside the gene matches. Germline V CDR1 and CDR2: GTSNPN, SVGIG (reference sequence). The CDR3 is made up of 14 amino acids. The CDR3 region is CAWSGTGGNSPLHF. CDR3 bases: TGTGCCTGGAGCGGGACAGGGGGTAATTCACCCCTCCACTTT.

The genes are TRBV9 and TRBJ2-2, with 8 bases identical to TRBD2. CDR3 length: 16 residues. J lost 5 bases, V lost 3 bases, and 9 bases had no gene match. CDR1 and CDR2 (germline): SGDLS, YYNGEE. CDR3 region: CASSAFGGGRTGELFF. The CDR3 bases are TGTGCCAGCAGCGCCTTCGGCGGGGGGCGGACCGGGGAGCTGTTTTTT.

The chain employs TRBV7-3 and TRBJ2-5; possible D gene TRBD2, 5 bases. Germline CDR1 is SGHTA and CDR2 is FQGTGA. The CDR3 is 15 amino acids. The germline V and J ends were trimmed by 5 bases and 5 bases, with 18 bases remaining between them. DNA of the CDR3: TGTGCCAGCAGCCCCCACGGAGGACCTCGGGAGACCCAGTACTTC. It is translated as CASSPHGGPRETQYF. Complete variable domain (other parts from reference TRBV7-3 and TRBJ2-5): GAGVSQTPSNKVTEKGKYVELRCDPISGHTALYWYRQSLGQGPEFLIYFQGTGAADDSGLPNDRFFAVRPEGSVSTLKIQRTERGDSAVYLCASSPHGGPRETQYFGPGTRLLVL.

V gene TRBV28 combines with J gene TRBJ2-5; perhaps TRBD2 as D (5 bases). Germline loops: CDR1 MDHEN, CDR2 SYDVKM. This CDR3 is 15 amino acids long. Trimming pared 6 bases from V and 0 bases from J, leaving 14 bases between. CDR3 nucleotides: TGTGCCAGCAGCACCCTAGCAGGCTACCAAGAGACCCAGTACTTC. Translated: CASSTLAGYQETQYF.

The rearrangement uses TRBV5-1 and TRBJ1-4, with D possibly matching TRBD1 (5 bases). The V end was cut by 3 bases, the J end by 0 bases, with 12 bases between. Germline V gene data show CDR1 as SGHRS and CDR2 as YFSETQ. The CDR3 has 16 residues. The DNA for the CDR3 is TGCGCCAGCAGCTCAAACGGGGGATCAACTAATGAAAAACTGTTTTTT. It specifies CASSSNGGSTNEKLFF.

This clone has only one observation. This rearrangement joins TRBV5-1 to TRBJ2-2; D might be TRBD1 (7 bases). Looked up from germline, CDR1 is SGHRS and CDR2 is YFSETQ. This CDR3 region has 16 residues. Trimming cost V 4 bases and J 4 bases, with 17 bases left between them. CDR3 DNA: TGCGCCAGCAGCCCCGCGGGACAGAGAAGCACCGGGGAGCTGTTTTTT. Amino acid sequence: CASSPAGQRSTGELFF.

The chain couples TRBV19 to TRBJ1-1, with 9 bases fitting TRBD1. V shed 5 bases, J shed 5 bases, and the junction held 12 bases outside the gene matches. Germline assignment: CDR1 LNHDA and CDR2 SQIVND (reference sequence). The CDR3 runs to 16 residues. In nucleotides, the CDR3 is TGTGCCAGTAGTCCCTTGGACAGGGGACGTGAGACTGAAGCTTTCTTT. The encoded protein is CASSPLDRGRETEAFF.

The chain carries TRBV5-6 and TRBJ2-7; D might be TRBD1 (5 bases). Trimming shortened V by 1 base and J by 6 bases, and 14 bases separated the two germline ends. Germline CDR1 reads SGHDT; CDR2 reads YYEEEE. This CDR3 is 14 amino acids long. The CDR3 sequence is CASSLFNRQGEQYF. The CDR3 bases are TGTGCCAGCAGCTTGTTTAATCGCCAGGGCGAGCAGTACTTC.

V gene TRBV5-1 combines with J gene TRBJ2-3; the D gene is possibly TRBD1 (6 bases). Germline V gene lookup returns CDR1 SGHRS and CDR2 YFSETQ. CDR3 length equals 15 residues. V gave up 2 bases and J gave up 5 bases, with 15 bases separating them. The CDR3 DNA reads as TGCGCCAGCAGCTTAAACAGGGTAAGGGGAGATACGCAGTATTTT. Translation gives CASSLNRVRGDTQYF.

J is TRBJ2-2 and V is TRBV5-1; no definite D call. The V gene lost 4 bases and the J gene lost 4 bases, with 8 bases spanning the gap. Germline V gene data show CDR1 as SGHRS and CDR2 as YFSETQ. This CDR3 contains 13 residues. The CDR3 protein is CASSVDLTGELFF. CDR3 in DNA: TGCGCCAGCAGCGTCGACCTCACCGGGGAGCTGTTTTTT.

V and J are TRBV7-2 and TRBJ1-2; weak D call: TRBD1 (5 bases). CDR3 length equals 14 residues. V was clipped by 5 bases and J by 8 bases, with 18 bases between them. Per germline, CDR1 SGHTA and CDR2 FQGNSA. CDR3 sequence reads: CASSGTGKGGGYTF. As DNA, the CDR3 is TGTGCCAGCAGCGGGACGGGTAAGGGAGGCGGCTACACCTTC.

This rearrangement joins TRBV11-2 to TRBJ2-7; D may be TRBD2 (6 bases). The germline V and J ends were trimmed by 0 bases and 0 bases, with 15 bases remaining between them. CDR1 and CDR2 from the germline V gene are SGHAT and FQNNGV. The CDR3 consists of 17 residues. CDR3 bases: TGTGCCAGCAGCTTAGATCTCTACCTAGCGCCCTCCTACGAGCAGTACTTC. Its translation: CASSLDLYLAPSYEQYF.

The V call is TRBV5-1, the J call TRBJ2-5; tentative D call: TRBD1 (5 bases). V lost 4 bases, J lost 7 bases, and 14 bases lay in between. The CDR3 covers 13 residues. The germline V gene encodes CDR1 SGHRS and CDR2 YFSETQ. The CDR3 DNA is TGCGCCAGCAGCGGCGACAGAAAAGGGACCCAGTACTTC. This encodes CASSGDRKGTQYF.

The CDR3 protein is CASSHQKALVTYGYTF. CDR3 sequence (DNA): TGCGCCAGCAGCCACCAGAAGGCACTTGTGACCTATGGCTACACCTTC. The chain combines TRBV4-3 with TRBJ1-2; D not resolved. The V and J ends lost 3 bases and 4 bases respectively, with 18 bases between them. The CDR3 contains 16 residues. Per the germline V gene, CDR1 is LGHNA and CDR2 is YSLEER.

V is TRBV2 and J is TRBJ2-7; D tentatively fits TRBD1 or TRBD2 (5 bases each). Trimming left V 1 base short and J 6 bases short, with 16 bases between. The CDR3 runs 15 residues. Germline loops: CDR1 SNHLY, CDR2 FYNNEI. CDR3 sequence (DNA): TGTGCCAGCAGTGAAGTGACAGCGGCCGGGATCGAGCAGTACTTC. This codes for CASSEVTAAGIEQYF.

The V and J genes are TRBV5-1 and TRBJ2-5, with TRBD2 matching over 10 bases. The germline gives CDR1 SGHRS, CDR2 YFSETQ. The CDR3 covers 17 residues. Trimming cost V 3 bases and J 4 bases; bases outside gene matches: 12. The CDR3 DNA follows: TGCGCCAGCAGCTGGGGGTCGAGCGGGGGGGCATCAGAGACCCAGTACTTC. Its translation is CASSWGSSGGASETQYF.

V usage is TRBV7-2 and J usage is TRBJ2-7; D is perhaps TRBD1 (5 bases). Germline V gene data show CDR1 as SGHTA and CDR2 as FQGNSA. V gave up 3 bases and J gave up 10 bases, with 13 bases separating them. This CDR3 spans 12 amino acids. The CDR3 DNA reads TGTGCCAGCAGCTTGGTTCAGGGTCGCCAGTACTTC. As protein: CASSLVQGRQYF.

This chain joins TRBV7-9 and TRBJ1-2; D is unclear. This CDR3 has 12 residues. Germline CDR1 is SEHNR and CDR2 is FQNEAQ (reference sequence). The ends were cut back, 3 bases at V and 5 bases at J, with 7 bases in the middle. The CDR3 protein is CASSLGSYGYTF. The CDR3 DNA follows: TGTGCCAGCAGCTTGGGGTCTTATGGCTACACCTTC.